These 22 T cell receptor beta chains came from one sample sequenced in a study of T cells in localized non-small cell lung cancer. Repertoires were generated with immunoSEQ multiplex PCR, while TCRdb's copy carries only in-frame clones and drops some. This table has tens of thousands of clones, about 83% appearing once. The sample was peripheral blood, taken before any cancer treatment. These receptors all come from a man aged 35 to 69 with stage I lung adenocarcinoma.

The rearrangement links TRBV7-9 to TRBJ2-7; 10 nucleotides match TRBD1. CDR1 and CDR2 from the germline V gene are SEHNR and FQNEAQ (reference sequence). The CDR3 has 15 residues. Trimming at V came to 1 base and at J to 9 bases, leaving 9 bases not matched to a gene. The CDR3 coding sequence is TGTGCCAGCAGCTTAGGGTTGGGGACAGGGGATGCGCAGTACTTC. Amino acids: CASSLGLGTGDAQYF.

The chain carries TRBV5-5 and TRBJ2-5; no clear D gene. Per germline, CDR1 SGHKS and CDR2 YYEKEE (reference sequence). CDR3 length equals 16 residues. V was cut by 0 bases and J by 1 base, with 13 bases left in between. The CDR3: CASSLGSGSVQETQYF. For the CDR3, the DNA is TGTGCCAGCAGCTTGGGGTCCGGGTCCGTCCAAGAGACCCAGTACTTC.

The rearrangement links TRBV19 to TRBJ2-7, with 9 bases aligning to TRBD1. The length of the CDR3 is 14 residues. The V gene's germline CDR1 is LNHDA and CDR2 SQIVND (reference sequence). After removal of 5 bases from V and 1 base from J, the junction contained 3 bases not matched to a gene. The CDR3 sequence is CASSGQGFSYEQYF. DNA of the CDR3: TGTGCCAGTAGTGGACAGGGGTTTTCCTACGAGCAGTACTTC.

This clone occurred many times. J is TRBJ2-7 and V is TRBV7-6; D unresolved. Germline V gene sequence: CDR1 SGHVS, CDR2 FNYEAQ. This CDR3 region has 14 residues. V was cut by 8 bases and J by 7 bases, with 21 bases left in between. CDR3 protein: CASGSPRPLREQYF. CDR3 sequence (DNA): TGTGCCAGCGGCAGCCCGCGGCCACTACGAGAGCAGTACTTC.

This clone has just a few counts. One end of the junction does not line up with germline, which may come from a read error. The CDR3 region has the DNA TGTGCCAGCAGCGAAGGTCAGAATAGCAATCAGCCCCAGCATTTT. Amino acids: CASSEGQNSNQPQHF. This chain uses TRBV2 with TRBJ1-5; D gene ambiguous. CDR1 and CDR2 from the germline V gene are SNHLY and FYNNEI. The CDR3 extends over 15 amino acids. Drawing the rest from reference TRBV2 and TRBJ1-5, the complete variable domain is EPEVTQTPSHQVTQMGQEVILRCVPISNHLYFYWYRQILGQKVEFLVSFYNNEISEKSEIFDDQFSVERPDGSNFTLKIRSTKLEDSAMYFCASSEGQNSNQPQHFGDGTRLSIL.

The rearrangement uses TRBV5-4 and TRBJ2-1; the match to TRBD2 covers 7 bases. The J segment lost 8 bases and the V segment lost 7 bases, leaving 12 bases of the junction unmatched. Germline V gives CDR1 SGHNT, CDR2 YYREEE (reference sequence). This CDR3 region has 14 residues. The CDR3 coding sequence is TGTGCCAGCGAAGTTCGGGGGGTTCGGCATGAGCAGTTCTTC. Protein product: CASEVRGVRHEQFF.

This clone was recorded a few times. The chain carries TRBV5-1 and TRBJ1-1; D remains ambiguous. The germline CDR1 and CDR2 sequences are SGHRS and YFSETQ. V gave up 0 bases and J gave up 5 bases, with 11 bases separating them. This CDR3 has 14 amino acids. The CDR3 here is CASSLEVWQTEAFF. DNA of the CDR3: TGCGCCAGCAGCTTGGAGGTGTGGCAGACTGAAGCTTTCTTT.

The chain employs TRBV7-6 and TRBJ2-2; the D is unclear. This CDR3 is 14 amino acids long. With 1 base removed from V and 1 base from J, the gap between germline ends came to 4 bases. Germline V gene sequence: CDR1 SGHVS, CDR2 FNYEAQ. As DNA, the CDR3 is TGTGCCAGCAGCTTAGTCGGGAACACCGGGGAGCTGTTTTTT. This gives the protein CASSLVGNTGELFF.

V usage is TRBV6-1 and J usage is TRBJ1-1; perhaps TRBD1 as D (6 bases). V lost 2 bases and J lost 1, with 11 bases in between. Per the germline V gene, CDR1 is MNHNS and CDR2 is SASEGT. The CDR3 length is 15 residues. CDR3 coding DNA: TGTGCCAGCAGTGAACTAACAGGGTCGAACACTGAAGCTTTCTTT. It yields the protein CASSELTGSNTEAFF.

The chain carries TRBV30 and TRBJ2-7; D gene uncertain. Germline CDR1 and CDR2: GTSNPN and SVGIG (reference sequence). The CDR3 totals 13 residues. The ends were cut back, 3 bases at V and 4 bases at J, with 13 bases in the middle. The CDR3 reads CAWSSTAGYEQYF. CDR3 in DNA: TGTGCCTGGAGCTCCACGGCTGGGTACGAGCAGTACTTC. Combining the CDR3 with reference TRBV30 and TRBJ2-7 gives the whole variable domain SQTIHQWPATLVQPVGSPLSLECTVEGTSNPNLYWYRQAAGRGLQLLFYSVGIGQISSEVPQNLSASRPQDRQFILSSKKLLLSDSGFYLCAWSSTAGYEQYFGPGTRLTVT.

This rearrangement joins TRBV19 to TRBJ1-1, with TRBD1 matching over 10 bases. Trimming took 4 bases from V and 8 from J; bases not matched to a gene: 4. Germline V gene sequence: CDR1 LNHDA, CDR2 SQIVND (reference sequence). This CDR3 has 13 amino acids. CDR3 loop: CASSTRTGGEAFF. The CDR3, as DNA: TGTGCCAGTAGTACTAGGACAGGGGGAGAAGCTTTCTTT.

The CDR3 protein is CASSSDRGGYNEQFF. In nucleotides, the CDR3 is TGTGCCAGCAGCTCGGACCGAGGGGGCTACAATGAGCAGTTCTTC. This sequence joins TRBV11-2 and TRBJ2-1; TRBD1 might be the D (6 bases). The CDR3 has 15 amino acids. Germline V lookup: CDR1 SGHAT, CDR2 FQNNGV. V was trimmed by 4 bases and J by 3 bases, leaving 13 bases between them.

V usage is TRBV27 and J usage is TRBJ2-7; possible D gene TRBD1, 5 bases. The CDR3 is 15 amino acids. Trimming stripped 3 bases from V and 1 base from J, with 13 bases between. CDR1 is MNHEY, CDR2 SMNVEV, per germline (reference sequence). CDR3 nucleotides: TGTGCCAGCAGTTTGTTACGGAAGGGGTCCTACGAGCAGTACTTC. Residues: CASSLLRKGSYEQYF.

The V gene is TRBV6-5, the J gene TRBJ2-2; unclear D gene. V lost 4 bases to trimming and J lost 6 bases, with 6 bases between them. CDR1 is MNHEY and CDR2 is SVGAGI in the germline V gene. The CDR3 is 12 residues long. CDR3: CASSSRPGELFF. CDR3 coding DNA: TGTGCCAGCAGTTCGCGACCCGGGGAGCTGTTTTTT.

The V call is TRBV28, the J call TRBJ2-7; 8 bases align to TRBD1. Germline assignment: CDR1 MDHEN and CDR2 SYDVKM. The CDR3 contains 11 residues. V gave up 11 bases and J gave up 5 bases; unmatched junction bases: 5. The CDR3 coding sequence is TGTGCCTCCCAGGGGGCCAACGAGCAGTACTTC. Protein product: CASQGANEQYF.

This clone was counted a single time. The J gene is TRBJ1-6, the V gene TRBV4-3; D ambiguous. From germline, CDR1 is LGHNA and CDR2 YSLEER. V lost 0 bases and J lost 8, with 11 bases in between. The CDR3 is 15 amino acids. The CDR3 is CASSQDNGGYSPLHF. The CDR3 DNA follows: TGCGCCAGCAGCCAAGATAACGGAGGGTATTCACCCCTCCACTTT.

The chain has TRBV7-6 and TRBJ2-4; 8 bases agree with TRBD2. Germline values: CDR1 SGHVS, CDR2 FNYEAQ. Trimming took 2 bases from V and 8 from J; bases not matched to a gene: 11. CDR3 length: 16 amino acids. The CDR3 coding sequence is TGTGCCAGCAGCTTACTCGCGGGGGGTAGTAGGGACATTCAGTACTTC. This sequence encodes CASSLLAGGSRDIQYF. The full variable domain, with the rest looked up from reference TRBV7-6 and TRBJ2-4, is GAGVSQSPRYKVTKRGQDVALRCDPISGHVSLYWYRQALGQGPEFLTYFNYEAQQDKSGLPNDRFSAERPEGSISTLTIQRTEQRDSAMYRCASSLLAGGSRDIQYFGAGTRLSVL.

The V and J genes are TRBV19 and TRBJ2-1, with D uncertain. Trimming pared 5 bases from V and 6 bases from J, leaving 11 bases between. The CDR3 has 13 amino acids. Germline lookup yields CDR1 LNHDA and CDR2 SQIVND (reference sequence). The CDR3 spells CASSFVAGNEQFF. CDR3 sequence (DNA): TGTGCCAGTAGTTTCGTTGCAGGCAATGAGCAGTTCTTC.

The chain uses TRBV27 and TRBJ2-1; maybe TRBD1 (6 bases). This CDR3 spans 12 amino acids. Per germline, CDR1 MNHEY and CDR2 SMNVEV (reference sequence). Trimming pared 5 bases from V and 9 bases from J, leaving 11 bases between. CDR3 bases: TGTGCCAGCAGTCCACAGGGTACTGAGCAGTTCTTC. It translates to CASSPQGTEQFF.

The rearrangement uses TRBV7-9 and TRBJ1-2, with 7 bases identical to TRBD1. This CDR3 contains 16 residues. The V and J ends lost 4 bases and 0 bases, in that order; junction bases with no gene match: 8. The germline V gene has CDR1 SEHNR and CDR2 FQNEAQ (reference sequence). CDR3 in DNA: TGTGCCAGCAGCTCAGACAGGGACCCATCTAACTATGGCTACACCTTC. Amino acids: CASSSDRDPSNYGYTF.

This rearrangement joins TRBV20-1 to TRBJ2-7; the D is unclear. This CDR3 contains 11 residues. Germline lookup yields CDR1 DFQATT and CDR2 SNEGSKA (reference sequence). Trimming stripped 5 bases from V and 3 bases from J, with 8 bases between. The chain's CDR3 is CSAEDGYEQYF. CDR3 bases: TGCAGTGCTGAGGACGGCTACGAGCAGTACTTC.

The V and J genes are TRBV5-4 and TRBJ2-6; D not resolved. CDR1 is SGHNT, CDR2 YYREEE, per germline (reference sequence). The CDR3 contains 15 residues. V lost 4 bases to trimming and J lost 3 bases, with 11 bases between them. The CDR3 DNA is TGTGCCAGCAGCCTCGATCTTATTGGGGCCAACGTCCTGACTTTC. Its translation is CASSLDLIGANVLTF.